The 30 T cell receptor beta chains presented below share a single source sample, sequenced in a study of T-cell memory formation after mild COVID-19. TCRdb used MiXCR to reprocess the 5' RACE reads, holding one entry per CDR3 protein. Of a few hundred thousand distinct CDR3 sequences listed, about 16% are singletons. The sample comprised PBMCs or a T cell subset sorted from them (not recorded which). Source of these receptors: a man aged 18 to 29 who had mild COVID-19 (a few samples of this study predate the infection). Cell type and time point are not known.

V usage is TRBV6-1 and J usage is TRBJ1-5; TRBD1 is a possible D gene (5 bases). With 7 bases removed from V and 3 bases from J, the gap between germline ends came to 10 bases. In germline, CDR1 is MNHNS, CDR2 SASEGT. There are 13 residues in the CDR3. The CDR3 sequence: CASTDSVNQPQHF. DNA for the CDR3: TGTGCCAGCACTGACAGCGTCAATCAGCCCCAGCATTTT.

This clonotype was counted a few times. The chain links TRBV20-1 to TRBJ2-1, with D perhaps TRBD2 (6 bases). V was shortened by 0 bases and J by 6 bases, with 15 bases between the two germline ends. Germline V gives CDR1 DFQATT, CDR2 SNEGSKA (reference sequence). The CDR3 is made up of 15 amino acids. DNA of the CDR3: TGCAGTGCTAGAGACACACTAGCTGGGGCCAATGAGCAGTTCTTC. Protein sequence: CSARDTLAGANEQFF.

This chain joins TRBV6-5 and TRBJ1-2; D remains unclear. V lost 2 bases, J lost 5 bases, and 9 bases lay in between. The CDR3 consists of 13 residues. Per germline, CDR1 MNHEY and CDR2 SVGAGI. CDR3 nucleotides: TGTGCCAGCAGTTACGACCCATCTTATGGCTACACCTTC. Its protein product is CASSYDPSYGYTF.

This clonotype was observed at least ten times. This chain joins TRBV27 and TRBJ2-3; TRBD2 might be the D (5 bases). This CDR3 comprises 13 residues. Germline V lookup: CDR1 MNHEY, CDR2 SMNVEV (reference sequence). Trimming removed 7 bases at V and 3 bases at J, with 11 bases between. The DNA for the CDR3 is TGTGCCAGCAAATGGACTGGGACAGATACGCAGTATTTT. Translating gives CASKWTGTDTQYF.

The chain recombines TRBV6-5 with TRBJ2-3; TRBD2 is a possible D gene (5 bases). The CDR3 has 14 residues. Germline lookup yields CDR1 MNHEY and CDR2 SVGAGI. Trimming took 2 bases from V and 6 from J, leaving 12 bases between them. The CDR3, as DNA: TGTGCCAGCAGTTACGGGTACCCGGGGGATACGCAGTATTTT. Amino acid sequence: CASSYGYPGDTQYF.

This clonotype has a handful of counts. The CDR3 region has the DNA TGCAGTGCTCCGGCACAGGGGCCCACGCAGTATTTT. Its translation is CSAPAQGPTQYF. V is TRBV20-1 and J is TRBJ2-3, with TRBD1 identical over 7 bases. This CDR3 is built from 12 residues. V lost 5 bases and J lost 9; bases outside the gene matches: 8. In germline, CDR1 is DFQATT, CDR2 SNEGSKA (reference sequence).

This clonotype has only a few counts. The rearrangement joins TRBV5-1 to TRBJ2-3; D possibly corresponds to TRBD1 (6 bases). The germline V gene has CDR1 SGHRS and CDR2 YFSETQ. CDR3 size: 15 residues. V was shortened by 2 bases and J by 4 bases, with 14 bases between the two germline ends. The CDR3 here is CASSFSGGGPDTQYF. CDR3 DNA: TGCGCCAGCAGCTTTAGTGGGGGCGGGCCAGATACGCAGTATTTT. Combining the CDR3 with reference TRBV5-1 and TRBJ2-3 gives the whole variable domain KAGVTQTPRYLIKTRGQQVTLSCSPISGHRSVSWYQQTPGQGLQFLFEYFSETQRNKGNFPGRFSGRQFSNSRSEMNVSTLELGDSALYLCASSFSGGGPDTQYFGPGTRLTVL.

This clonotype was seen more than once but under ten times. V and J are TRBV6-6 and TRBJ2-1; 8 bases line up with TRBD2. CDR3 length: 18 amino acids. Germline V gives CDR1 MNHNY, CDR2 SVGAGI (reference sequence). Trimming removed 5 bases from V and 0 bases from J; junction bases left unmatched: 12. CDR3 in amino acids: CASSHDILADPSYNEQFF. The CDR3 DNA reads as TGTGCCAGCAGTCACGACATACTAGCGGATCCCTCCTACAATGAGCAGTTCTTC.

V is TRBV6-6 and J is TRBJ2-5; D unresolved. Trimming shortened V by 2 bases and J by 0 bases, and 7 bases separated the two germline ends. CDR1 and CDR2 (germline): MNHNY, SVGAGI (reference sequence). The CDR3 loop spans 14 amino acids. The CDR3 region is CASSYELYQETQYF. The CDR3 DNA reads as TGTGCCAGCAGTTACGAGCTATACCAAGAGACCCAGTACTTC.

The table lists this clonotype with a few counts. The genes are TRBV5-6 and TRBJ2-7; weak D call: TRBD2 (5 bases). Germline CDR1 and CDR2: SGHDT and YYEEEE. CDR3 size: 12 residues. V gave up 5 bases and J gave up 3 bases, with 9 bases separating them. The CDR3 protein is CASSRTDYEQYF. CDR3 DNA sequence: TGTGCCAGCAGTCGGACTGACTACGAGCAGTACTTC.

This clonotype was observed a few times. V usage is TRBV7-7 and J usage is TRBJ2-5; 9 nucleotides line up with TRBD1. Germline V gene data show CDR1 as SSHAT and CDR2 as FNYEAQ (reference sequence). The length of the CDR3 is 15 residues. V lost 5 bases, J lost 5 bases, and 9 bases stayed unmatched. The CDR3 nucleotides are TGTGCCAGCAGCCCTGGGCCGGGACAGGGCGAGACCCAGTACTTC. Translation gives CASSPGPGQGETQYF.

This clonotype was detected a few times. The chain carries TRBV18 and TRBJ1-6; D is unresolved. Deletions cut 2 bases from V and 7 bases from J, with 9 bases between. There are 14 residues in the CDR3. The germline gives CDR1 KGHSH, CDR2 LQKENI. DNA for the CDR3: TGTGCCAGCTCACCAAGGAGTGGGAATTCACCCCTCCACTTT. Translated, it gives CASSPRSGNSPLHF.

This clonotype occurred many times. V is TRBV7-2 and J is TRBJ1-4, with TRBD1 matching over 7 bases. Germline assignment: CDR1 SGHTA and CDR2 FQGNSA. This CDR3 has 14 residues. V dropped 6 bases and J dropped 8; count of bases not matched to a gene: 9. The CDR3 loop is CASSYRGLDEKLFF. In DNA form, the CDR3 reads TGTGCCAGCAGTTACAGGGGTTTGGACGAAAAACTGTTTTTT.

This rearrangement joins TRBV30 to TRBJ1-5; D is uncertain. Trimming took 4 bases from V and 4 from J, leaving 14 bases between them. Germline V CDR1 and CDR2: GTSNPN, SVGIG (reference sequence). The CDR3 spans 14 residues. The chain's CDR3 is CAWNRGAYNQPQHF. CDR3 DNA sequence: TGTGCCTGGAACCGGGGAGCTTATAATCAGCCCCAGCATTTT. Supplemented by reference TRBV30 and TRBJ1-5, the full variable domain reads SQTIHQWPATLVQPVGSPLSLECTVEGTSNPNLYWYRQAAGRGLQLLFYSVGIGQISSEVPQNLSASRPQDRQFILSSKKLLLSDSGFYLCAWNRGAYNQPQHFGDGTRLSIL.

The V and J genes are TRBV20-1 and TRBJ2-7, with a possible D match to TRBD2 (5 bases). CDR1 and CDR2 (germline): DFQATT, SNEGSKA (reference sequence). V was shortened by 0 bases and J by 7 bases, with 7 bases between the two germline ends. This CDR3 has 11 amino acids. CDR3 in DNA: TGCAGTGCTAGAGAGTGGAGGGAGCAGTACTTC. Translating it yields CSAREWREQYF.

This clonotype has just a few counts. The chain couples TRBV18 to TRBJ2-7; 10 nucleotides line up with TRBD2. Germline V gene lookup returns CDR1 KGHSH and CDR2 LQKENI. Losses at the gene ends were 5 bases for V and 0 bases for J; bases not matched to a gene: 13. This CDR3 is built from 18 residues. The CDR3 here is CASSGPGLAGASSYEQYF. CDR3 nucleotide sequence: TGTGCCAGCTCAGGGCCAGGGCTAGCGGGAGCCAGCTCCTACGAGCAGTACTTC.

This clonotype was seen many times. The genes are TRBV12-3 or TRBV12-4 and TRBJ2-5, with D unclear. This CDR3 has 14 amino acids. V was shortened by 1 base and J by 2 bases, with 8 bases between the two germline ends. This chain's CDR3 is CASSLGARQETQYF. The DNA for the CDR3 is TGTGCCAGCAGTTTAGGGGCGAGACAAGAGACCCAGTACTTC.

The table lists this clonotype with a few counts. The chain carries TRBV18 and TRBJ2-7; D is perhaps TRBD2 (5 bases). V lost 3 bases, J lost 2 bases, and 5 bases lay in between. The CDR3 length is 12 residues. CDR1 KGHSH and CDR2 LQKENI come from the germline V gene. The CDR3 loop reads CASSPGTYEQYV. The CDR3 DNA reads TGTGCCAGCTCACCCGGGACCTACGAGCAGTACGTC.

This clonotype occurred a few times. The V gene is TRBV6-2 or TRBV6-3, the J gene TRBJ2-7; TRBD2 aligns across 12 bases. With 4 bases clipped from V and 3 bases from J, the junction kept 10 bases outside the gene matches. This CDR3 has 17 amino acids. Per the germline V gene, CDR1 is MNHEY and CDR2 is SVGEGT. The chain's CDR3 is CASSSPRLAGDLYEQYV. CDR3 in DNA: TGTGCCAGCAGTTCTCCAAGACTAGCGGGGGACCTCTACGAGCAGTACGTC.

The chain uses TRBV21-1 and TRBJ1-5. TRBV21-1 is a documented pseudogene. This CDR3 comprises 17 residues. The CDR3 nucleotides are TGTGCCAGCAGCCGTAGGAAGGGAGATACCAGCAATCAGCCCCAGCATTTT. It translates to CASSRRKGDTSNQPQHF.

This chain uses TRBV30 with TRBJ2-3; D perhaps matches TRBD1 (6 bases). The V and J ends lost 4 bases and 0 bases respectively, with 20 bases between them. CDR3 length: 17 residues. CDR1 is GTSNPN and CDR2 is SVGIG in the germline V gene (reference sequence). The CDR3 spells CAWTGVLVLTSTDTQYF. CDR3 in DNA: TGTGCCTGGACAGGGGTCCTTGTCTTAACTAGCACAGATACGCAGTATTTT.

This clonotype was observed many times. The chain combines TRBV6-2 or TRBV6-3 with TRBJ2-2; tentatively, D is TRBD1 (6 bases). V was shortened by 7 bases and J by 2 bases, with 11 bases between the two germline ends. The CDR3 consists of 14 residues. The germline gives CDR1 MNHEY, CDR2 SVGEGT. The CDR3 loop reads CASKGGQNTGELFF. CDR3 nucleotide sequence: TGTGCCAGCAAAGGGGGACAAAACACCGGGGAGCTGTTTTTT.

This CDR3 reads CASSGGPGQWYNEQFF. CDR3 nucleotide sequence: TGTGCCAGCAGCGGAGGACCGGGACAGTGGTACAATGAGCAGTTCTTC. The chain employs TRBV9 and TRBJ2-1, with 7 bases identical to TRBD1. Trimming at V came to 3 bases and at J to 4 bases, leaving 10 bases not matched to a gene. The length of the CDR3 is 16 residues. Looked up from germline, CDR1 is SGDLS and CDR2 is YYNGEE.

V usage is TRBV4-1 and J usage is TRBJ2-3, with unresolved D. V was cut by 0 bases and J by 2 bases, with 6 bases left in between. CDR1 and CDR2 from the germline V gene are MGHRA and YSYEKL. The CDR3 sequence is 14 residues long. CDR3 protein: CASSQEGLTDTQYF. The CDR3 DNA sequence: TGCGCCAGCAGCCAAGAGGGTCTCACAGATACGCAGTATTTT.

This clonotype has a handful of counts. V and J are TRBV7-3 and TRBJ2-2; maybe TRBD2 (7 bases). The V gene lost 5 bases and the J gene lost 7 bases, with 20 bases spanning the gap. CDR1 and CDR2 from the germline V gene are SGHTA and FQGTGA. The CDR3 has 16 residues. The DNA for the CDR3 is TGTGCCAGCAGCCGATATGGGGGGGCGGCGAACGGGGAGCTGTTTTTT. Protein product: CASSRYGGAANGELFF.

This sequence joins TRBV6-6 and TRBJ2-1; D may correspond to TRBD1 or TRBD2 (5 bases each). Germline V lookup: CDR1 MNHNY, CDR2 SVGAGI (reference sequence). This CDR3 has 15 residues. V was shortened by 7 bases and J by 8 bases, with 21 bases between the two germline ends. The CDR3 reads CASTDSPGRDHEQFF. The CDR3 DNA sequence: TGTGCCAGCACCGACTCTCCGGGACGAGACCATGAGCAGTTCTTC.

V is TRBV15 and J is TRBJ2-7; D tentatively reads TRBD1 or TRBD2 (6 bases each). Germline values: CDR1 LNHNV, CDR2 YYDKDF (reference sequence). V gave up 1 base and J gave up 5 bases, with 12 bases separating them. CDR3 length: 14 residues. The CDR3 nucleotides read TGTGCCACCAGCAGAGGAGGGGGGACTGACGAGCAGTACTTC. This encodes CATSRGGGTDEQYF. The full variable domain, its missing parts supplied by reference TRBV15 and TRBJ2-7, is DAMVIQNPRYQVTQFGKPVTLSCSQTLNHNVMYWYQQKSSQAPKLLFHYYDKDFNNEADTPDNFQSRRPNTSFCFLDIRSPGLGDTAMYLCATSRGGGTDEQYFGPGTRLTVT.

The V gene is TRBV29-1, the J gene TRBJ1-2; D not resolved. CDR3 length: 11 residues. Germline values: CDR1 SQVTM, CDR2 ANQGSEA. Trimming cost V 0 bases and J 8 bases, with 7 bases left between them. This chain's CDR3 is CSVEDLGGYTF. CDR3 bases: TGCAGCGTTGAAGATCTTGGGGGCTACACCTTC. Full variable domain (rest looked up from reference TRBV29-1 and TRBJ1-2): SAVISQKPSRDICQRGTSLTIQCQVDSQVTMMFWYRQQPGQSLTLIATANQGSEATYESGFVIDKFPISRPNLTFSTLTVSNMSPEDSSIYLCSVEDLGGYTFGSGTRLTVV.

CDR3 protein: CASSTGTGGDGYTF. The CDR3 DNA reads as TGTGCCAGCAGCACCGGGACAGGGGGAGACGGCTACACCTTC. The chain uses TRBV7-3 and TRBJ1-2; 11 bases are a match to TRBD1. The CDR3 covers 14 residues. The V gene end was trimmed by 5 bases and the J gene end by 8 bases; junction bases not matched to a gene: 7. CDR1 is SGHTA, CDR2 FQGTGA, per germline.

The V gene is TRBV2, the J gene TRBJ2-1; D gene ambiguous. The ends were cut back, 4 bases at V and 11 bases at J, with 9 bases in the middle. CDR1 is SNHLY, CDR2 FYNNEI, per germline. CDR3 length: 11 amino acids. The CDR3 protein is CASSAAVKQFF. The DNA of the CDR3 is TGTGCCAGCAGTGCGGCCGTTAAGCAGTTCTTC. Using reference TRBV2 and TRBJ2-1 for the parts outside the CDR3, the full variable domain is EPEVTQTPSHQVTQMGQEVILRCVPISNHLYFYWYRQILGQKVEFLVSFYNNEISEKSEIFDDQFSVERPDGSNFTLKIRSTKLEDSAMYFCASSAAVKQFFGPGTRLTVL.